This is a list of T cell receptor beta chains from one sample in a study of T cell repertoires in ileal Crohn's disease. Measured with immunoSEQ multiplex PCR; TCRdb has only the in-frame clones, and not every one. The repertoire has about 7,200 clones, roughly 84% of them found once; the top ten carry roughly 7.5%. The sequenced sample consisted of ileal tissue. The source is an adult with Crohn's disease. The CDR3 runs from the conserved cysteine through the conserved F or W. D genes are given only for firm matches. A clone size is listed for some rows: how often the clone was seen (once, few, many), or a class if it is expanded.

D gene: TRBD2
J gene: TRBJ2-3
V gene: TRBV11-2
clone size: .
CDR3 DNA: TGTGCCAGCAGCTTAGGAGCTAGCGGGAGTAGGGCAGATACGCAGTATTTT
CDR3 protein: CASSLGASGSRADTQYF

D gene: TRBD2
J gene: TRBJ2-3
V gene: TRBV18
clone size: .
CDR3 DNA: TGTGCCAGCTCACCAATGGCGGGAGGGCCTTCGGATACGCAGTATTTT
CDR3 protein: CASSPMAGGPSDTQYF

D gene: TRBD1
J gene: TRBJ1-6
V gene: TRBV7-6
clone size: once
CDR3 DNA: TGTGCCAGCAGCCGGACCCCGGGACAGGAAAATTCACCCCTCCACTTT
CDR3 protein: CASSRTPGQENSPLHF

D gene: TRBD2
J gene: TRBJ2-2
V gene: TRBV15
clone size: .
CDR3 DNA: TGTGCCACCAGCAGAGAGCGGGAGAGGACCGGGGAGCTGTTTTTT
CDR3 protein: CATSRERERTGELFF

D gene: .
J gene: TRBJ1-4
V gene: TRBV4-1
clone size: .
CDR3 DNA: TGCGCCAGCAGCCAATCTGAGGGAAATGAAAAACTGTTTTTT
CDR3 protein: CASSQSEGNEKLFF

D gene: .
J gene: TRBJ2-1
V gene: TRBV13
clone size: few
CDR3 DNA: TGTGCCAGCAGCTTAGGGGGGCTAGTGCAGTTCTTC
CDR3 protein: CASSLGGLVQFF

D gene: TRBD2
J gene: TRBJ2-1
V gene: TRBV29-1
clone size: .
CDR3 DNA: TGCAGCGTTGGCCGGACTAGCGGGAGCCTAAATGAGCAGTTCTTC
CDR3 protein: CSVGRTSGSLNEQFF

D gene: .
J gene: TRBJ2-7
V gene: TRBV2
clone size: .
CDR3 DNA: TGTGCCACCCGGCGGGACGGATCCTACGAGCAGTACTTC
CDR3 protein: CATRRDGSYEQYF

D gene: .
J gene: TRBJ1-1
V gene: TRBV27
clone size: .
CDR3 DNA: TGTGCCAGCAGTTTTGGGCTGAACACTGAAGCTTTCTTT
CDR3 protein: CASSFGLNTEAFF

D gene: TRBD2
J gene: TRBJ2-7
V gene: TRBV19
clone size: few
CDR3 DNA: TGTGCCAGTAGTATCGGGGCCGGGGGAGGGAGTTACGAGCAGTACTTC
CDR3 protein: CASSIGAGGGSYEQYF

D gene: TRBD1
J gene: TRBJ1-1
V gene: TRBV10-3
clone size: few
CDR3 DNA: TGTGCCATCAGTGGACAGGGGAGAGCTGAAGCTTTCTTT
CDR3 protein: CAISGQGRAEAFF

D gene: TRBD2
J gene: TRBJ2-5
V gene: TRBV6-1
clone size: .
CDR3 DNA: TGTGCCAGCAGACCCCGGGACTACGGTAGGGAGACCCAGTACTTC
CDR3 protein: CASRPRDYGRETQYF

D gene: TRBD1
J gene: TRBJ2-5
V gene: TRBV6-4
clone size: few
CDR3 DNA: TGTGCCAGCAGTGAGGAGGACAGGGAGACCCAGTACTTC
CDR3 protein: CASSEEDRETQYF

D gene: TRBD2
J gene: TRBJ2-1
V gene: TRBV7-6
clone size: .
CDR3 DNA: TGTGCCAGCAGCTTAAGGGCGGGAGCCTCTGACAATGAGCAGTTCTTC
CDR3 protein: CASSLRAGASDNEQFF

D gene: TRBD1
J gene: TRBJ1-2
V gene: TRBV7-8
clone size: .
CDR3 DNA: TGTGCCAGCAGCTTAGACAGGGGTTATGGCTACACCTTC
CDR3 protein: CASSLDRGYGYTF

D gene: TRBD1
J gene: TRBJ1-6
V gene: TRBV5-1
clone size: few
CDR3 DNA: TGCGCCAGCAGCTCCGGACAGGCCAATTCACCCCTCCACTTT
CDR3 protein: CASSSGQANSPLHF

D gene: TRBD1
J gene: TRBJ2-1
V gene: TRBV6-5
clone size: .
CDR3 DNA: TGTGCCAGCAGGGGGACAGGGGTCCGCAATGAGCAGTTCTTC
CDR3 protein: CASRGTGVRNEQFF

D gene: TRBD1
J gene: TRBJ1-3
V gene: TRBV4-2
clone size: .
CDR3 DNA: TGTGCCAGCAGCCAGGACAGGTCTGCTGGAAACACCATATATTTT
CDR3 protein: CASSQDRSAGNTIYF

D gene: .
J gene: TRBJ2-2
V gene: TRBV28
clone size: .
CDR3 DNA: TGTGCCAGCAGTTTGCGGGGCACTAACACCGGGGAGCTGTTTTTT
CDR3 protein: CASSLRGTNTGELFF

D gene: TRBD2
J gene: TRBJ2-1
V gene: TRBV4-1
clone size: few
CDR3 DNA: TGCGCCAGCAGCCAACTGGCTAGCGGGGTTGGGGAGAATGAGCAGTTCTTC
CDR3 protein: CASSQLASGVGENEQFF

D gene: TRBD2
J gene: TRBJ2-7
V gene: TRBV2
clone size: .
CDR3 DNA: TGTGCCAGCAGTGACGGGGCGGGAGCCGAGCAGTACTTC
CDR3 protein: CASSDGAGAEQYF

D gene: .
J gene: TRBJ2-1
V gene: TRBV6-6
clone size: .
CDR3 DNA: TGTGCCAGCAGTTACTCAATACCCGGAGAAGCAAATGAGCAGTTCTTC
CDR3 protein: CASSYSIPGEANEQFF

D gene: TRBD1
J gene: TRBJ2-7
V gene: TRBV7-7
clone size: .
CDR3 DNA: TGTGCTAGCAGCTTGGGGACAGGGCATAACGAGCAGTACTTC
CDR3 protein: CASSLGTGHNEQYF

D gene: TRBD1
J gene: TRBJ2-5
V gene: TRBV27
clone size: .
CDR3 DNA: TGTGCCAGCAGTGTGACAGGGGCCTCAGAGACCCAGTACTTC
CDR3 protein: CASSVTGASETQYF

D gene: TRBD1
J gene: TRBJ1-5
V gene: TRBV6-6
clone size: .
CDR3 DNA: TGTGCCAGCAGTTCCCAGCAGGGGGCTAATCAGCCCCAGCATTTT
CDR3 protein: CASSSQQGANQPQHF

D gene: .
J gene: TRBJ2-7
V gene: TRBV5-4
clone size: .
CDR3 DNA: TGTGCCAGCAGCTTGGAAGGGGGACACTACGAGCAGTACTTC
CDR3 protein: CASSLEGGHYEQYF

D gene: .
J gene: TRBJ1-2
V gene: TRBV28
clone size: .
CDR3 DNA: TGTGCCAGCAGTCCAGCGGGACACAGCTATGGCTACACCTTC
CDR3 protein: CASSPAGHSYGYTF

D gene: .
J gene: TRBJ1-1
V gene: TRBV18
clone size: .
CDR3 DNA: TGTGCCAGCTCACCACTGGGGGCAGGGTTGAGCACTGAAGCTTTCTTT
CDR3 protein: CASSPLGAGLSTEAFF

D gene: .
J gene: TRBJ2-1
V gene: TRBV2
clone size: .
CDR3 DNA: TGTGCCAGCAGAGGACTGTCGGTAGATGAGCAGTTCTTC
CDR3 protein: CASRGLSVDEQFF

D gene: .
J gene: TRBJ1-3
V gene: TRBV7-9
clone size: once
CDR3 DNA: TGTGCCAGCCTCCCCCGGGGGGCCTCTCTCATTGGAAACACCATATATTTT
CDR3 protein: CASLPRGASLIGNTIYF

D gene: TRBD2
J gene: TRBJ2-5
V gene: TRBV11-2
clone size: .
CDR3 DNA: TGTGCCAGCAGTTACTCAGGACCGGGACTAGCGGGCGAGACCCAGTACTTC
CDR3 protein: CASSYSGPGLAGETQYF

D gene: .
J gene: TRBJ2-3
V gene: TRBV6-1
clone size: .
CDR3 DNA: TGTGCCAGCAGTGAAGCTCCAGGGGAGGATACGCAGTATTTT
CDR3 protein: CASSEAPGEDTQYF

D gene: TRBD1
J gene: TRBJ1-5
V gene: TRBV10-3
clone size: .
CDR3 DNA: TGTGCCATCAGTGAAGGGACAGGGGGTTTCGCCAATCAGCCCCAGCATTTT
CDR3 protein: CAISEGTGGFANQPQHF

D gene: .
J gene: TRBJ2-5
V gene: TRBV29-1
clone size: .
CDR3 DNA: TGCAGCGCCCGGAGCCCAGAGACCCAGTACTTC
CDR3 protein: CSARSPETQYF

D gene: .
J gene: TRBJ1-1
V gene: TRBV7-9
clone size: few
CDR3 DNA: TGTGCCAGCAGCGCCGACAGGAGATTCATGAACACTGAAGCTTTCTTT
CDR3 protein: CASSADRRFMNTEAFF

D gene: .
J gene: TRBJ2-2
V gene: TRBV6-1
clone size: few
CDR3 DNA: TGTGCCACTACCCAGGGCACGAACACCGGGGAGCTGTTTTTT
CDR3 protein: CATTQGTNTGELFF

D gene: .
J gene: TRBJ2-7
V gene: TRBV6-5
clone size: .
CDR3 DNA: TGTGCCAGCAGTTACTCGTACAGGGACGAGCAGTACTTC
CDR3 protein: CASSYSYRDEQYF

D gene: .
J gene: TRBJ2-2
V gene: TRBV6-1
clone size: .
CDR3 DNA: TGTGCCAGCAGTGCAGAACTAGCAAACACCGGGGAGCTGTTTTTT
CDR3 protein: CASSAELANTGELFF

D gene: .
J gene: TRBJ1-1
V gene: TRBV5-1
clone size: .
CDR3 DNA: TGCGCCAGCAGCTTGACAGCTCCAGCGAACACTGAAGCTTTCTTT
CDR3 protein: CASSLTAPANTEAFF

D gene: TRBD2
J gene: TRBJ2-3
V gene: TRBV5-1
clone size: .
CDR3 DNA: TGCGCCAGCAGCTTAGGTCGGGGACTAGCCGGAGGTTCCACAGATACGCAGTATTTT
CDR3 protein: CASSLGRGLAGGSTDTQYF

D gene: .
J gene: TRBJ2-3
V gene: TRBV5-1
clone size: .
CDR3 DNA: TGCGCCAGCAGCTTGGGGTGGGGGGATCCGTATTTT
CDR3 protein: CASSLGWGDPYF

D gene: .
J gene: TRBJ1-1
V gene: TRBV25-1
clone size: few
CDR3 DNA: TGTGCCAGCAGTGAAGGGGCAGGTCGACAGAGACTGAACACTGAAGCTTTCTTT
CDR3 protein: CASSEGAGRQRLNTEAFF

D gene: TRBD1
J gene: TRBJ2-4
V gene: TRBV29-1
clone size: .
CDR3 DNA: TGCAGCGTTGGGAGGCAGGGGGTGGGTATTCAGTACTTC
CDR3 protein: CSVGRQGVGIQYF

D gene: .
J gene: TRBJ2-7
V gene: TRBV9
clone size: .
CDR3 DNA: TGTGCCAGCAGCGGACAAGCGGAGGACCGAGGAGAGCAGTACTTC
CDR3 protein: CASSGQAEDRGEQYF

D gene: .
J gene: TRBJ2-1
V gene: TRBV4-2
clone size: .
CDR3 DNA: TGTGCCAGCAGCCAAGCATCTGTGAGCAATGAGCAGTTCTTC
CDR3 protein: CASSQASVSNEQFF

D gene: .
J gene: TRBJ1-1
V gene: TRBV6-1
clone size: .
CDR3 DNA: TGTGCCAGCAGCAGACAGATGAACACTGAAGCTTTCTTT
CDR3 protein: CASSRQMNTEAFF

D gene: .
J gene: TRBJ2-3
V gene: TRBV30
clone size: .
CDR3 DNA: TGTGCCTGGAGTGTATCCTTGGCCCAGCAGTATTTT
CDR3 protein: CAWSVSLAQQYF

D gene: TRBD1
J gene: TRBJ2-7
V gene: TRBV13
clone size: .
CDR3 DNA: TGTGCCAGCAGCTCGGACAGGGGCGCCTACGAGCAGTACTTC
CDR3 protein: CASSSDRGAYEQYF

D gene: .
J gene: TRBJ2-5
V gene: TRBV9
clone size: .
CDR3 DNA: TGTGCCAGCAGCGCCCTCCCGGGAGTAGATTTCCAAGAGACCCAGTACTTC
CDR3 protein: CASSALPGVDFQETQYF

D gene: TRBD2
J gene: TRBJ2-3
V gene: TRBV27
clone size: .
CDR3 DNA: TGTGCCAGCAGTTTGGTAGCGGGAGGGTGGTGGGCAGATACGCAGTATTTT
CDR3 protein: CASSLVAGGWWADTQYF

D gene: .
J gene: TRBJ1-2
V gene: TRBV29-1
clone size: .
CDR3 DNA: TGCAGCGTACAGGCCAGCTATGGCTACACCTTC
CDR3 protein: CSVQASYGYTF